This T cell receptor beta chain was captured in a study of OX40 agonist ivuxolimab in advanced cancers. The V end was cut by 0 bases, the J end by 7 bases, with 11 bases between. Germline assignment: CDR1 SGHNT and CDR2 YYREEE (reference sequence). This CDR3 is built from 14 residues. This table comes from immunoSEQ multiplex PCR, and its TCRdb copy is limited to in-frame clones, with some not included. The table has approximately 82,000 clones, approximately 82% seen once. The TCR comes from an adult with an advanced solid tumor such as melanoma, head and neck, liver or kidney cancer. V gene TRBV5-4 combines with J gene TRBJ1-5, with a weak D call TRBD1 (5 bases). The material was CD4+ or CD8+ T cells sorted from blood, obtained in a trial of the OX40 agonist ivuxolimab. In DNA form, the CDR3 reads TGTGCCAGCAGCTTGGGAGGGGACGGGCAGCCCCAGCATTTT. It codes for CASSLGGDGQPQHF.